The 4 T cell receptor beta chains listed next were all sequenced from one sample in a study of blood T cell repertoires in COVID-19. Using immunoSEQ multiplex PCR, the repertoire was profiled, and TCRdb retains in-frame clones only, with some absent. Altogether approximately 270,000 clones are present, about 91% being singletons, with the ten largest covering about 1.3%. Sequencing was carried out using peripheral blood. All receptors come from a man older than 75 with acute or convalescent COVID-19.

This clone has only one observation. CDR3 coding DNA: TGTGCCAGCAGCCAATCTGCTAGCTCCTACAATGAGCAGTTCTTC. It encodes CASSQSASSYNEQFF. The chain has TRBV3-1 (or the pseudogene TRBV3-2) and TRBJ2-1; D gene uncertain. CDR1 LGHDT and CDR2 YNNKEL come from the germline V gene (reference sequence). This CDR3 region has 15 residues. Trimming removed 2 bases at V and 0 bases at J, with 8 bases between.

The genes are TRBV6-5 and TRBJ2-7; TRBD1 aligns across 7 bases. The CDR3 contains 12 residues. With V trimmed by 10 bases and J by 4 bases, 7 bases remained unmatched. The germline V gene encodes CDR1 MNHEY and CDR2 SVGAGI. CDR3 residues: CATTDRVYEQYF. CDR3 sequence (DNA): TGTGCCACCACCGACAGGGTATACGAGCAGTACTTC.

The chain combines TRBV2 with TRBJ2-3; 12 positions agree with TRBD2. CDR3 length: 15 amino acids. V trimming: 4 bases; J trimming: 3 bases; junction bases outside the gene matches: 2. CDR1 is SNHLY and CDR2 is FYNNEI in the germline V gene. CDR3 bases: TGTGCCAGCAGTGCGCTAGCGGGAGGGACAGATACGCAGTATTTT. The encoded protein is CASSALAGGTDTQYF. Combining the CDR3 with reference TRBV2 and TRBJ2-3 gives the whole variable domain EPEVTQTPSHQVTQMGQEVILRCVPISNHLYFYWYRQILGQKVEFLVSFYNNEISEKSEIFDDQFSVERPDGSNFTLKIRSTKLEDSAMYFCASSALAGGTDTQYFGPGTRLTVL.

In the case of this clone: At the DNA level, this CDR3 is encoded by other sequences in the same sample as well. The rearrangement joins TRBV28 to TRBJ1-2; D gene unclear. This CDR3 region has 13 residues. Germline assignment: CDR1 MDHEN and CDR2 SYDVKM. Deletions cut 2 bases from V and 2 bases from J, with 6 bases between. The CDR3 here is CASSLGQNYGYTF. The CDR3 DNA follows: TGTGCCAGCAGTTTAGGGCAGAACTATGGCTACACCTTC.